The 13 T cell receptor beta chains below all came from one sample that was sequenced in a study of shared clonotypes between healthy human individuals. The data were produced by immunoSEQ multiplex PCR, yet TCRdb's version contains in-frame clones alone and is incomplete. The sample yields fewer than 400,000 clones, 74% seen once. The sequenced sample was memory CD4+ T cells sorted from blood. As for subset: CD45RA-negative fraction. The receptors shown here come from a man younger than 40 in good health.

The chain links TRBV6-1 to TRBJ2-7; D gene uncertain. Between the trimmed V and J ends, which lost 4 bases and 3 bases, there was a span of 7 bases. Germline values: CDR1 MNHNS, CDR2 SASEGT. This CDR3 spans 12 amino acids. The CDR3 coding sequence is TGTGCCAGCAGTGCCTCTGTCTACGAGCAGTACTTC. Translating gives CASSASVYEQYF.

This clone was counted a few times. The chain employs TRBV14 and TRBJ1-5, with D perhaps TRBD1 (5 bases). CDR3 length: 14 residues. CDR1 SGHDN and CDR2 FVKESK come from the germline V gene. V dropped 1 base and J dropped 6 bases, with 10 bases sitting between them. The CDR3 DNA sequence: TGTGCCAGCAGCCAAGGGGGACTCGGTCAGCCCCAGCATTTT. It specifies CASSQGGLGQPQHF.

The rearrangement joins TRBV2 to TRBJ2-1; D not resolved. This CDR3 contains 12 residues. With 3 bases removed from V and 6 bases from J, the gap between germline ends came to 6 bases. Germline assignment: CDR1 SNHLY and CDR2 FYNNEI. The CDR3 DNA is TGTGCCAGCAGTGAGGTTAGCAATGAGCAGTTCTTC. This gives the protein CASSEVSNEQFF.

The V call is TRBV19, the J call TRBJ1-2; the match to TRBD1 covers 7 bases. This CDR3 region has 12 residues. The J segment lost 7 bases and the V segment lost 8 bases, leaving 7 bases of the junction unmatched. Germline-derived CDR1 and CDR2 are LNHDA and SQIVND (reference sequence). The CDR3 loop reads CASQDRESGYTF. In DNA, the CDR3 is TGTGCCAGTCAAGACAGGGAGTCTGGCTACACCTTC. Based on the CDR3 plus reference TRBV19 and TRBJ1-2, the full variable domain is DGGITQSPKYLFRKEGQNVTLSCEQNLNHDAMYWYRQDPGQGLRLIYYSQIVNDFQKGDIAEGYSVSREKKESFPLTVTSAQKNPTAFYLCASQDRESGYTFGSGTRLTVV.

This sequence joins TRBV7-2 and TRBJ1-2; a weak D match, TRBD1 (5 bases). The V gene lost 4 bases and the J gene lost 6 bases, with 15 bases spanning the gap. CDR1 SGHTA and CDR2 FQGNSA come from the germline V gene. CDR3 length: 14 amino acids. The DNA of the CDR3 is TGTGCCAGCAGCTGGCGGGGGGAGACTGATGGCTACACCTTC. Protein product: CASSWRGETDGYTF.

The chain combines TRBV5-4 with TRBJ2-2; TRBD1 or TRBD2 may be the D gene (5 bases each). Trimming cost V 2 bases and J 5 bases, with 16 bases left between them. Germline CDR1 and CDR2: SGHNT and YYREEE (reference sequence). CDR3 length: 16 residues. The CDR3 region has the DNA TGTGCCAGCAGCTTCCCCCAGGGAGTGGGGACCGGGGAGCTGTTTTTT. It encodes CASSFPQGVGTGELFF. The variable domain in full, completed from reference TRBV5-4 and TRBJ2-2, reads ETGVTQSPTHLIKTRGQQVTLRCSSQSGHNTVSWYQQALGQGPQFIFQYYREEENGRGNFPPRFSGLQFPNYSSELNVNALELDDSALYLCASSFPQGVGTGELFFGEGSRLTVL.

The rearrangement uses TRBV28 and TRBJ2-1, with 10 bases identical to TRBD2. The CDR3 consists of 15 residues. Germline lookup yields CDR1 MDHEN and CDR2 SYDVKM. The J segment lost 9 bases and the V segment lost 5 bases, leaving 10 bases of the junction unmatched. DNA for the CDR3: TGTGCCAGCAGTCACCAACTAGCGGGGAGGGTTGAGCAGTTCTTC. This translates into CASSHQLAGRVEQFF.

This clone was found many times. This chain uses TRBV27 with TRBJ1-1; weak D call: TRBD1 (5 bases). The germline V gene has CDR1 MNHEY and CDR2 SMNVEV (reference sequence). This CDR3 contains 16 residues. The V end lost 1 base, the J end lost 1 base, and 13 bases lay between the germline ends. The CDR3 nucleotides read TGTGCCAGCAGTTTATACCCCCCCCAGGGGAACACTGAAGCTTTCTTT. Amino acids: CASSLYPPQGNTEAFF.

The V and J genes are TRBV28 and TRBJ2-5; TRBD1 agrees at 7 bases. This CDR3 is built from 15 residues. The germline CDR1 and CDR2 sequences are MDHEN and SYDVKM. The V gene end was trimmed by 6 bases and the J gene end by 0 bases; junction bases not matched to a gene: 7. CDR3 DNA: TGTGCCAGCAGGCAGGGGGACAAGTACCAAGAGACCCAGTACTTC. Encoded protein: CASRQGDKYQETQYF.

V gene TRBV18 combines with J gene TRBJ1-5; D is ambiguous. The V end was cut by 2 bases, the J end by 10 bases, with 15 bases between. The germline CDR1 and CDR2 sequences are KGHSH and LQKENI. The CDR3 consists of 14 residues. CDR3 bases: TGTGCCAGCTCACCATCGGGTCCTTGGGATCCCCAGCATTTT. It codes for CASSPSGPWDPQHF.

The chain employs TRBV15 and TRBJ1-1; 8 positions agree with TRBD1. V shed 1 base, J shed 4 bases, and the junction held 14 bases outside the gene matches. Germline-derived CDR1 and CDR2 are LNHNV and YYDKDF (reference sequence). There are 18 residues in the CDR3. CDR3: CATSRGGRAGGLSTEAFF. In nucleotides, the CDR3 is TGTGCCACCAGCAGAGGTGGGCGGGCAGGGGGCTTGAGCACTGAAGCTTTCTTT.

The CDR3 sequence is CASSWQNRGENYGYTF. The DNA of the CDR3 is TGTGCCAGCAGCTGGCAGAACAGAGGGGAGAACTATGGCTACACCTTC. This chain uses TRBV7-2 with TRBJ1-2, with D possibly matching TRBD1 (5 bases). Between the trimmed V and J ends, which lost 4 bases and 2 bases, there was a span of 17 bases. The CDR3 has 16 amino acids. Germline values: CDR1 SGHTA, CDR2 FQGNSA.

The chain has TRBV20-1 and TRBJ2-1; D is uncertain. CDR3 length: 10 amino acids. Looked up from germline, CDR1 is DFQATT and CDR2 is SNEGSKA (reference sequence). Trimming took 3 bases from V and 3 from J, leaving 0 bases between them. The CDR3 sequence: CSASYNEQFF. In DNA form, the CDR3 reads TGCAGTGCTAGCTACAATGAGCAGTTCTTC.